The 16 T cell receptor beta chains reported below all come from one sample, sequenced in a study of blood T cell repertoires in COVID-19. TCRdb's copy holds only in-frame clones and misses some; the assay was immunoSEQ multiplex PCR. The table lists some 78,000 clones, about 92% of them singletons. The sequencing sample was made of peripheral blood. These receptors came from a woman aged 45-60 years in a cohort sampled during active COVID-19.

The chain links TRBV25-1 to TRBJ2-5; D is possibly TRBD2 (5 bases). CDR3 length: 18 amino acids. Trimming cost V 3 bases and J 5 bases, with 25 bases left between them. Looked up from germline, CDR1 is MGHDK and CDR2 is SYGVNS. In nucleotides, the CDR3 is TGTGCCAGCAGTGATAACCCTCCATCTTGGTATCGGAGGGAGACCCAGTACTTC. Translating it yields CASSDNPPSWYRRETQYF.

The chain uses TRBV5-4 and TRBJ1-6, with D possibly TRBD1 on 6 matching bases. Germline CDR1 SGHNT, CDR2 YYREEE (reference sequence). The CDR3 consists of 14 residues. V lost 4 bases, J lost 9 bases, and 14 bases lay in between. The CDR3 DNA is TGTGCCAGCAGCACACAGGGAAGAGTTTCACCCCTCCACTTT. This codes for CASSTQGRVSPLHF.

CDR3 in amino acids: CASSQEASGYNEQFF. The DNA of the CDR3 is TGTGCCAGCAGCCAAGAAGCTAGCGGATACAATGAGCAGTTCTTC. The rearrangement uses TRBV3-1 (or the pseudogene TRBV3-2) and TRBJ2-1; 7 nucleotides match TRBD2. Unmatched junction bases numbered 3, after V lost 0 bases and J lost 4 bases. This CDR3 has 15 amino acids. The germline V gene has CDR1 LGHDT and CDR2 YNNKEL (reference sequence).

V and J are TRBV18 and TRBJ1-1; D is undetermined. The CDR3 consists of 13 residues. The V end lost 3 bases, the J end lost 1 base, and 6 bases lay between the germline ends. Germline CDR1 and CDR2: KGHSH and LQKENI. The CDR3 is CASSPSQNTEAFF. The CDR3 DNA sequence: TGTGCCAGCTCACCGAGCCAGAACACTGAAGCTTTCTTT.

The V call is TRBV2, the J call TRBJ2-5; 7 positions agree with TRBD2. The CDR3 has 14 amino acids. After removal of 6 bases from V and 10 bases from J, the junction contained 14 bases not matched to a gene. Germline assignment: CDR1 SNHLY and CDR2 FYNNEI. CDR3 loop: CASRLREARGDQYF. The CDR3 DNA sequence: TGTGCCAGCAGGCTGAGGGAGGCCCGGGGGGACCAGTACTTC. Full variable domain (remainder filled in from reference TRBV2 and TRBJ2-5): EPEVTQTPSHQVTQMGQEVILRCVPISNHLYFYWYRQILGQKVEFLVSFYNNEISEKSEIFDDQFSVERPDGSNFTLKIRSTKLEDSAMYFCASRLREARGDQYFGPGTRLLVL.

With respect to this clone: Other nucleotide sequences from this sample produce the same CDR3. The rearrangement links TRBV28 to TRBJ2-7; 11 nucleotides match TRBD1. The CDR3 extends over 15 amino acids. J lost 3 bases, V lost 5 bases, and 6 bases had no gene match. Germline loops: CDR1 MDHEN, CDR2 SYDVKM. The CDR3: CASSLGQGVIYEQYF. In DNA form, the CDR3 reads TGTGCCAGCAGTCTGGGACAGGGGGTTATCTACGAGCAGTACTTC. Drawing the rest from reference TRBV28 and TRBJ2-7, the complete variable domain is DVKVTQSSRYLVKRTGEKVFLECVQDMDHENMFWYRQDPGLGLRLIYFSYDVKMKEKGDIPEGYSVSREKKERFSLILESASTNQTSMYLCASSLGQGVIYEQYFGPGTRLTVT.

This rearrangement joins TRBV11-2 to TRBJ2-1; D is possibly TRBD2 (6 bases). The CDR3 sequence is 14 residues long. Trimming took 5 bases from V and 7 from J, leaving 15 bases between them. CDR1 is SGHAT and CDR2 is FQNNGV in the germline V gene. CDR3 sequence reads: CASSIRQGRNEQFF. The DNA of the CDR3 is TGTGCCAGCAGCATCCGCCAAGGGAGGAATGAGCAGTTCTTC.

The chain combines TRBV7-9 with TRBJ1-4; D gene unclear. The CDR3 loop spans 13 amino acids. V was trimmed by 7 bases and J by 8 bases, leaving 14 bases between them. Germline V gene lookup returns CDR1 SEHNR and CDR2 FQNEAQ (reference sequence). The CDR3 loop reads CASTPTSGEKLFF. The DNA of the CDR3 is TGTGCCAGCACCCCAACCTCGGGAGAAAAACTGTTTTTT.

The gene calls are TRBV5-5 and TRBJ2-1; TRBD1 is a possible D gene (6 bases). Trimming removed 0 bases at V and 9 bases at J, with 16 bases between. Germline V gene data show CDR1 as SGHKS and CDR2 as YYEKEE (reference sequence). The CDR3 consists of 15 residues. The CDR3 sequence: CASSLALDRRSEQFF. CDR3 in DNA: TGTGCCAGCAGCTTGGCCCTTGACAGGCGGTCTGAGCAGTTCTTC.

This sequence joins TRBV10-3 and TRBJ2-5; weak D call: TRBD2 (6 bases). Trimming took off 3 bases at V and 1 base at J, with 12 bases between the two ends. Germline assignment: CDR1 ENHRY and CDR2 SYGVKD. CDR3 size: 15 residues. CDR3 region: CAISDLIGSQETQYF. CDR3 nucleotide sequence: TGTGCCATCAGTGACCTGATCGGGAGCCAAGAGACCCAGTACTTC.

This chain joins TRBV7-9 and TRBJ2-7, with TRBD1 as a possible D gene (6 bases). The CDR3 totals 16 residues. V shed 3 bases and J shed 1 base, with 16 bases lying between them. Germline-derived CDR1 and CDR2 are SEHNR and FQNEAQ (reference sequence). In DNA form, the CDR3 reads TGTGCCAGCAGCTTCGCAAACTTACAGGGATCCTACGAGCAGTACTTC. Its protein product is CASSFANLQGSYEQYF.

The V call is TRBV7-9, the J call TRBJ2-2; 9 bases match TRBD2. V lost 7 bases to trimming and J lost 2 bases; unmatched junction nucleotides: 14. Per the germline V gene, CDR1 is SEHNR and CDR2 is FQNEAQ (reference sequence). The CDR3 is made up of 18 amino acids. As DNA, the CDR3 is TGTGCCAGCACCGACGATGGGATGCGGGAGGGCAACACCGGGGAGCTGTTTTTT. This translates into CASTDDGMREGNTGELFF. The variable domain in full, completed from reference TRBV7-9 and TRBJ2-2, reads DTGVSQNPRHKITKRGQNVTFRCDPISEHNRLYWYRQTLGQGPEFLTYFQNEAQLEKSRLLSDRFSAERPKGSFSTLEIQRTEQGDSAMYLCASTDDGMREGNTGELFFGEGSRLTVL.

The CDR3 DNA reads TGTGCCAGCAGCAATAGACAGGGAGGCACCGGGGAGCTGTTTTTT. Translated: CASSNRQGGTGELFF. The rearrangement links TRBV11-3 to TRBJ2-2, with TRBD1 as a possible D gene (7 bases). Trimming pared 5 bases from V and 4 bases from J, leaving 14 bases between. Per the germline V gene, CDR1 is SGHNT and CDR2 is YENEEA. This CDR3 region has 15 residues.

This clone has a single count. The chain uses TRBV28 and TRBJ2-1; 9 nucleotides match TRBD2. Germline-derived CDR1 and CDR2 are MDHEN and SYDVKM. This CDR3 is built from 15 residues. The CDR3 DNA sequence: TGTGTTGTAGCTAGCGGGGCTCTGGAATACAATGAGCAGTTCTTC. Amino acid sequence: CVVASGALEYNEQFF.

The rearrangement links TRBV10-2 to TRBJ1-2; 8 bases map to TRBD1. The CDR3 is made up of 12 amino acids. In germline, CDR1 is WSHSY, CDR2 SAAADI. Trimming took 10 bases from V and 8 from J; bases not matched to a gene: 9. For the CDR3, the DNA is TGCGCCACCCTTCAGGGGGCAAAGGGCTACACCTTC. Translation: CATLQGAKGYTF.

This clone was found once. CDR3 bases: TGTGCCTGGAGCCGGGACAACTCTGGGGCCAACGTCCTGACTTTC. As protein: CAWSRDNSGANVLTF. This sequence joins TRBV30 and TRBJ2-6, with D possibly matching TRBD1 (6 bases). The CDR3 covers 15 residues. Trimming shortened V by 3 bases and J by 0 bases, and 9 bases separated the two germline ends. From germline, CDR1 is GTSNPN and CDR2 SVGIG (reference sequence).